The T cell receptor (beta chain) described here comes from a study of T-cell reconstitution after alpha-beta-depleted transplantation in children. This clonotype was counted at least ten times. V lost 4 bases to trimming and J lost 10 bases; unmatched junction nucleotides: 7. Germline V gene lookup returns CDR1 SGHDN and CDR2 FVKESK. This CDR3 is 15 amino acids long. Library preparation (for TCRbeta) was performed with unique molecular identifiers. Via MiXCR, TCRdb re-called the PCR reads, giving one row per CDR3 protein. The sample carries around 360,000 distinct CDR3 sequences, approximately 10% recorded once.

V is TRBV14 and J is TRBJ2-1; 13 positions agree with TRBD2. The source is a human donor who donated a stem cell graft to a child with acute lymphoblastic leukemia. The input for sequencing was PBMCs from the stem cell graft donor, taken from the stem cell graft. The CDR3 sequence: CASSLGLAGVYEQFF. As DNA, the CDR3 is TGTGCCAGCAGCCTAGGACTAGCGGGAGTCTACGAGCAGTTCTTC.